This TCR beta chain was sequenced during a study of neoadjuvant nivolumab and ipilimumab in lung cancer. Study results and limitations: From pretherapy to surgery, tumor richness and clonality rose with dual therapy. Only a small number of samples underwent TCR sequencing.

Sequenced by immunoSEQ multiplex PCR; TCRdb stores in-frame clones only, minus some. The sample lists roughly 18,000 clones; around 77% were seen once. Concerning this clone itself: Antigen unknown.

CDR1 and CDR2 from the germline V gene are MNHNY and SVGAGI (reference sequence). V lost 10 bases to trimming and J lost 2 bases, with 20 bases between them. The CDR3 is made up of 16 amino acids. Specimen: tumor tissue, collected after neoadjuvant nivolumab, alone or with ipilimumab, at or shortly before surgery. The TCR comes from an adult with non-small cell lung cancer. The chain combines TRBV6-6 with TRBJ2-2; maybe TRBD1 (6 bases). The CDR3 region is CATKNPDSPNTGELFF. DNA for the CDR3: TGTGCCACAAAGAATCCGGACAGCCCAAACACCGGGGAGCTGTTTTTT.